The 14 T cell receptor beta chains below come from one sample, sequenced in a study of T cells in Graves' hyperthyroidism and ophthalmopathy. Amplified regions were TCR beta CDR3 sequences from RNA transcripts. TCR CDR3 regions were first amplified by RT-PCR with HTBI primers. TCRdb used MiXCR to reprocess the multiplex PCR reads, holding one entry per CDR3 protein. Of fewer than 900,000 distinct CDR3 sequences in the sample, around 19% were seen once. The sample was blood. All receptors come from a woman aged 45 to 65 with Graves' hyperthyroidism that later progressed to Graves' ophthalmopathy.

This clonotype was counted many times. The chain couples TRBV5-1 to TRBJ2-7, with D possibly TRBD2 on 6 matching bases. CDR1 SGHRS and CDR2 YFSETQ come from the germline V gene. CDR3 length: 15 residues. V gave up 6 bases and J gave up 7 bases, with 23 bases separating them. The CDR3 sequence: CASNLKGLTSGEQYF. The CDR3 DNA is TGCGCCAGCAACCTGAAGGGACTGACCTCGGGGGAGCAGTACTTC.

This clonotype was counted a few times. The chain employs TRBV6-1 and TRBJ2-7, with D possibly TRBD1 on 6 matching bases. Trimming removed 5 bases at V and 5 bases at J, with 16 bases between. The CDR3 extends over 14 amino acids. Germline CDR1 MNHNS, CDR2 SASEGT. CDR3 sequence reads: CASSRDRLLHEQYF. In DNA, the CDR3 is TGTGCCAGCAGTCGAGACAGGCTCCTCCACGAGCAGTACTTC.

The rearrangement links TRBV2 to TRBJ1-2, with D possibly being TRBD1 (5 bases). The CDR3 is 12 amino acids. V lost 6 bases and J lost 8, with 13 bases in between. Germline assignment: CDR1 SNHLY and CDR2 FYNNEI. CDR3 sequence (DNA): TGTGCCAGCAGCGGGGACTTCCTCGGCTACACCTTC. Its protein is CASSGDFLGYTF.

This chain uses TRBV12-3 or TRBV12-4 with TRBJ1-4; D is unresolved. V was pared by 8 bases and J by 8 bases, with 15 bases between. This CDR3 is 13 amino acids long. CDR3 protein: CASRRGKHEKLFF. The CDR3 DNA reads TGTGCCAGCCGCCGAGGGAAGCACGAAAAACTGTTTTTT.

This clonotype was observed many times. The gene calls are TRBV3-1 and TRBJ1-5; 7 bases line up with TRBD1. CDR1 and CDR2 from the germline V gene are LGHDT and YNNKEL (reference sequence). The trim removed 1 base at V and 6 bases at J, leaving 9 bases unmatched. This CDR3 contains 16 residues. In DNA form, the CDR3 reads TGTGCCAGCAGCCAAGGGGACAGAATATCGGGTCAGCCCCAGCATTTT. Translated: CASSQGDRISGQPQHF.

The V call is TRBV11-3, the J call TRBJ2-5, with D perhaps being TRBD1 or TRBD2 (6 bases each). With 5 bases removed from V and 2 bases from J, the gap between germline ends came to 12 bases. The CDR3 sequence is 14 residues long. The germline V gene encodes CDR1 SGHNT and CDR2 YENEEA. The chain's CDR3 is CASSEGGPQETQYF. CDR3 nucleotides: TGTGCCAGCAGCGAGGGGGGCCCTCAAGAGACCCAGTACTTC.

CDR3 residues: CSAEDRGQDGYTF. The CDR3 bases are TGCAGTGCTGAAGACAGGGGGCAGGATGGCTACACCTTC. V and J are TRBV20-1 and TRBJ1-2, with 10 bases aligning to TRBD1. This CDR3 is 13 amino acids long. Unmatched junction bases numbered 6, after V lost 5 bases and J lost 6 bases. The V gene's germline CDR1 is DFQATT and CDR2 SNEGSKA (reference sequence).

This clonotype was found a few times. This chain links TRBV20-1 with TRBJ2-3; 9 nucleotides line up with TRBD1. Per germline, CDR1 DFQATT and CDR2 SNEGSKA (reference sequence). The CDR3 has 15 residues. V gave up 3 bases and J gave up 4 bases; unmatched junction bases: 8. The DNA of the CDR3 is TGCAGTGCTAGTTTTGGGACAGGGAGGGCAGATACGCAGTATTTT. Protein sequence: CSASFGTGRADTQYF.

The rearrangement uses TRBV6-1 and TRBJ1-5; 10 nucleotides line up with TRBD1. After removal of 4 bases from V and 6 bases from J, the junction contained 6 bases not matched to a gene. The CDR3 spans 15 residues. Germline V gene data show CDR1 as MNHNS and CDR2 as SASEGT. CDR3 loop: CASSAGTGVGQPQHF. CDR3 nucleotide sequence: TGTGCCAGCAGTGCCGGGACAGGGGTTGGTCAGCCCCAGCATTTT.

This clonotype was seen a few times. The J gene is TRBJ1-5, the V gene TRBV20-1; no clear D. The CDR3 is 13 amino acids. CDR1 and CDR2 from the germline V gene are DFQATT and SNEGSKA (reference sequence). Trimming took off 6 bases at V and 0 bases at J, with 9 bases between the two ends. The CDR3 loop reads CSAIDNSNQPQHF. In DNA form, the CDR3 reads TGCAGTGCGATCGACAATAGCAATCAGCCCCAGCATTTT.

This clonotype has more than one count but fewer than ten. The chain has TRBV20-1 and TRBJ2-1, with D possibly called TRBD1 or TRBD2 (6 bases each). Germline CDR1 DFQATT, CDR2 SNEGSKA (reference sequence). CDR3 length: 12 amino acids. CDR3 sequence reads: CRGGGGRNEQFF. The CDR3 bases are TGCAGGGGGGGTGGGGGGCGCAATGAGCAGTTCTTC.

This clonotype was seen a few times. This rearrangement joins TRBV7-6 to TRBJ1-1; 9 positions agree with TRBD1. The CDR3 runs to 16 residues. Trimming cost V 5 bases and J 3 bases; bases outside gene matches: 10. The germline gives CDR1 SGHVS, CDR2 FNYEAQ. The CDR3 here is CASSKGQGVGYTEAFF. CDR3 nucleotides: TGTGCCAGCAGCAAGGGACAGGGCGTGGGGTACACTGAAGCTTTCTTT. Drawing the rest from reference TRBV7-6 and TRBJ1-1, the complete variable domain is GAGVSQSPRYKVTKRGQDVALRCDPISGHVSLYWYRQALGQGPEFLTYFNYEAQQDKSGLPNDRFSAERPEGSISTLTIQRTEQRDSAMYRCASSKGQGVGYTEAFFGQGTRLTVV.

Only a few counts were recorded for this clonotype. This sequence joins TRBV10-3 and TRBJ2-1; 10 bases match TRBD1. Trimming at V came to 2 bases and at J to 1 base, leaving 5 bases not matched to a gene. Germline V gene data show CDR1 as ENHRY and CDR2 as SYGVKD. The length of the CDR3 is 17 residues. The CDR3 sequence is CAISEPPGQGSYNEQFF. The CDR3 region has the DNA TGTGCCATCAGTGAGCCTCCGGGACAGGGGTCCTACAATGAGCAGTTCTTC.

In its sample, this clonotype was seen many times. The chain has TRBV11-2 and TRBJ1-4, with 10 nucleotides matching TRBD1. The CDR3 has 14 residues. The junction had 7 bases not matched to a gene; V was cut back by 8 bases and J by 7 bases. In germline, CDR1 is SGHAT, CDR2 FQNNGV. DNA of the CDR3: TGTGCCAGCGGTCACGGGACAGGGGCTGAAAAACTGTTTTTT. It translates to CASGHGTGAEKLFF.